These 21 T cell receptor beta chains were all obtained from the same sample, sequenced in a study of cytomegalovirus exposure and HLA in healthy donors. Amplification used 60 Vbeta primers and 13 Jbeta primers. Only in-frame clones appear in the TCRdb table, and some are missing; sequencing was by immunoSEQ multiplex PCR. Among 180,000 or so clones listed, around 77% were seen once. Sample: PBMCs. Source of these receptors: a woman in her twenties or thirties in good health and CMV-seronegative.

This clone was recorded at least ten times. The chain links TRBV27 to TRBJ1-4; D is perhaps TRBD1 (6 bases). Trimming pared 5 bases from V and 7 bases from J, leaving 17 bases between. The germline V gene has CDR1 MNHEY and CDR2 SMNVEV (reference sequence). The CDR3 covers 15 residues. CDR3 loop: CASSTGSVPSEKLFF. CDR3 DNA: TGTGCCAGCAGTACAGGGTCCGTGCCATCTGAAAAACTGTTTTTT.

This clone was recorded a few times. This chain uses TRBV29-1 with TRBJ1-5; TRBD1 aligns across 11 bases. In germline, CDR1 is SQVTM, CDR2 ANQGSEA. V was clipped by 7 bases and J by 9 bases; unmatched bases: 5. The CDR3 consists of 12 residues. The CDR3: CSASGTGGPQHF. As DNA, the CDR3 is TGCAGCGCCTCCGGGACAGGGGGGCCCCAGCATTTT.

The rearrangement links TRBV5-1 to TRBJ1-1; D ambiguous. The V gene lost 4 bases and the J gene lost 0 bases, with 13 bases spanning the gap. Germline V gene lookup returns CDR1 SGHRS and CDR2 YFSETQ. The CDR3 consists of 15 residues. Written as DNA, the CDR3 is TGCGCCAGCAGCCTGGACGGTCTAATGAACACTGAAGCTTTCTTT. Encoded protein: CASSLDGLMNTEAFF.

The rearrangement links TRBV10-1 to TRBJ2-1; TRBD1 matches at 11 bases. There are 14 residues in the CDR3. V was pared by 8 bases and J by 7 bases, with 7 bases of the junction left unmatched. The germline V gene encodes CDR1 WNHNN and CDR2 SYGVQD (reference sequence). The CDR3 sequence is CASLRDRGENEQFF. The CDR3 DNA reads as TGCGCCAGCCTAAGGGACAGGGGGGAGAATGAGCAGTTCTTC.

V is TRBV5-1 and J is TRBJ2-5, with TRBD2 as a possible D gene (6 bases). The CDR3 consists of 15 residues. CDR1 is SGHRS, CDR2 YFSETQ, per germline. The V end was cut by 6 bases, the J end by 5 bases, with 20 bases between. This chain's CDR3 is CASTPRRVEEETQYF. In DNA form, the CDR3 reads TGCGCCAGCACCCCCAGGAGGGTCGAGGAGGAGACCCAGTACTTC.

This sequence joins TRBV6-1 and TRBJ1-5; tentative D call: TRBD1 (6 bases). Per the germline V gene, CDR1 is MNHNS and CDR2 is SASEGT. The V and J ends lost 6 bases and 5 bases respectively, with 11 bases between them. CDR3 length: 13 residues. CDR3 in DNA: TGTGCCAGCAGGAGGCAGGGGTATCAGCCCCAGCATTTT. Its translation is CASRRQGYQPQHF.

CDR3 bases: TGTGCCAGCAGTGCGGACAGGGACTACGAGCAGTACTTC. Protein product: CASSADRDYEQYF. The J gene is TRBJ2-7, the V gene TRBV6-5, with 8 positions matching TRBD1. Unmatched junction bases numbered 3, after V lost 5 bases and J lost 3 bases. CDR3 length equals 13 residues. Germline CDR1 and CDR2: MNHEY and SVGAGI.

There are a few counts of this clone. CDR3 nucleotides: TGTGCCAGCAGTTCACGGGAGGTAGCGGTGAATGAGCAGTTCTTC. Translation gives CASSSREVAVNEQFF. The rearrangement links TRBV7-9 to TRBJ2-1, with TRBD2 matching over 7 bases. The V and J ends lost 6 bases and 7 bases, in that order; junction bases with no gene match: 12. There are 15 residues in the CDR3. CDR1 and CDR2 (germline): SEHNR, FQNEAQ (reference sequence).

The chain joins TRBV5-1 to TRBJ1-1, with D tentatively TRBD1 (5 bases). The V end was cut by 3 bases, the J end by 1 base, with 10 bases between. The CDR3 is 14 amino acids. Germline CDR1 reads SGHRS; CDR2 reads YFSETQ. CDR3 sequence: CASSSDSRNTEAFF. The CDR3 nucleotides are TGCGCCAGCAGCTCAGACAGTAGGAACACTGAAGCTTTCTTT. The full variable domain, completed using reference TRBV5-1 and TRBJ1-1, is KAGVTQTPRYLIKTRGQQVTLSCSPISGHRSVSWYQQTPGQGLQFLFEYFSETQRNKGNFPGRFSGRQFSNSRSEMNVSTLELGDSALYLCASSSDSRNTEAFFGQGTRLTVV.

The chain links TRBV29-1 to TRBJ1-1; 7 bases map to TRBD1. In germline, CDR1 is SQVTM, CDR2 ANQGSEA. The CDR3 consists of 15 residues. The V segment lost 4 bases and the J segment 4 bases; nucleotides outside the gene matches: 12. CDR3 protein: CSVGGGTVPGTEAFF. The CDR3, as DNA: TGCAGCGTTGGGGGTGGGACAGTCCCGGGCACTGAAGCTTTCTTT.

The chain employs TRBV18 and TRBJ2-7; no definite D call. Germline values: CDR1 KGHSH, CDR2 LQKENI. Trimming left V 3 bases short and J 2 bases short, with 2 bases between. This CDR3 contains 11 residues. CDR3 DNA sequence: TGTGCCAGCTCACCCGCCTACGAGCAGTACTTC. This codes for CASSPAYEQYF.

This clone appeared a few times. The V gene is TRBV5-5, the J gene TRBJ2-2; no definite D call. Germline CDR1 is SGHKS and CDR2 is YYEKEE (reference sequence). V was trimmed by 2 bases and J by 9 bases, leaving 5 bases between them. The CDR3 length is 11 residues. The CDR3 sequence: CASSLAWELFF. CDR3 DNA: TGTGCCAGCAGCTTAGCCTGGGAGCTGTTTTTT.

The chain carries TRBV7-8 and TRBJ2-7; no clear D gene. The CDR3 length is 14 residues. V lost 3 bases, J lost 2 bases, and 11 bases lay in between. Per germline, CDR1 SGHVS and CDR2 FQNEAQ. This chain's CDR3 is CASSFGPTAYEQYF. The CDR3 coding sequence is TGTGCCAGCAGCTTTGGTCCGACTGCCTACGAGCAGTACTTC.

Regarding this clone: One end of the junction fails to match germline, which may point to a read error. This chain uses TRBV7-7 with TRBJ2-1, with 7 positions matching TRBD2. Germline loops: CDR1 SSHAT, CDR2 FNYEAQ (reference sequence). The CDR3 has 17 amino acids. This chain's CDR3 is CASSSSPSGVSYNEQFF. The CDR3 nucleotides read TGTGCTAGCAGCTCGTCGCCTAGCGGAGTCTCCTACAATGAGCAGTTCTTC.

The genes are TRBV5-1 and TRBJ1-2, with a weak D call TRBD1 (5 bases). Per germline, CDR1 SGHRS and CDR2 YFSETQ. The CDR3 loop spans 15 amino acids. The V and J ends lost 0 bases and 5 bases respectively, with 14 bases between them. CDR3 in DNA: TGCGCCAGCAGCTTGGGGCAGGGAGGCGGTTATGGCTACACCTTC. It is translated as CASSLGQGGGYGYTF.

The chain uses TRBV6-1 and TRBJ1-1; D is unclear. V lost 11 bases and J lost 4, with 14 bases in between. This CDR3 region has 12 residues. Germline assignment: CDR1 MNHNS and CDR2 SASEGT. The DNA for the CDR3 is TGTGCCGCCCGAAGCGGTGGCACTGAAGCTTTCTTT. Protein sequence: CAARSGGTEAFF.

V gene TRBV5-6 combines with J gene TRBJ2-1; 11 bases match TRBD2. CDR1 SGHDT and CDR2 YYEEEE come from the germline V gene. Trimming cost V 3 bases and J 16 bases; bases outside gene matches: 9. The CDR3 runs 13 residues. The CDR3 DNA is TGTGCCAGCAGCTCACTAGCGGGGGCGCCCCCATTCTTC. This gives the protein CASSSLAGAPPFF. The variable domain in full, completed from reference TRBV5-6 and TRBJ2-1, reads DAGVTQSPTHLIKTRGQQVTLRCSPKSGHDTVSWYQQALGQGPQFIFQYYEEEERQRGNFPDRFSGHQFPNYSSELNVNALLLGDSALYLCASSSLAGAPPFFGPGTRLTVL.

The rearrangement links TRBV5-1 to TRBJ2-7, with 8 positions matching TRBD1. Germline V CDR1 and CDR2: SGHRS, YFSETQ. The CDR3 runs to 13 residues. V gave up 2 bases and J gave up 6 bases; unmatched junction bases: 4. CDR3 DNA: TGCGCCAGCAGCTTTAGGACAGGGTCCGAGCAGTACTTC. It translates to CASSFRTGSEQYF. Full variable domain (missing parts from reference TRBV5-1 and TRBJ2-7): KAGVTQTPRYLIKTRGQQVTLSCSPISGHRSVSWYQQTPGQGLQFLFEYFSETQRNKGNFPGRFSGRQFSNSRSEMNVSTLELGDSALYLCASSFRTGSEQYFGPGTRLTVT.

The genes are TRBV30 and TRBJ2-1; TRBD1 aligns across 7 bases. The CDR3 totals 16 residues. V dropped 2 bases and J dropped 2; count of bases not matched to a gene: 9. Germline CDR1 and CDR2: GTSNPN and SVGIG (reference sequence). Here the CDR3 reads CAWSISRQGPYNEQFF. CDR3 DNA sequence: TGTGCCTGGAGTATCTCCCGACAGGGCCCCTACAATGAGCAGTTCTTC.

This chain joins TRBV7-2 and TRBJ2-5, with TRBD2 matching 11 bases. CDR3 size: 14 residues. After removal of 5 bases from V and 10 bases from J, the junction contained 9 bases not matched to a gene. Per germline, CDR1 SGHTA and CDR2 FQGNSA. The CDR3 DNA follows: TGTGCCAGCAGCCCACATAGCGGGGGGGTAGGCCAGTACTTC. Amino acid sequence: CASSPHSGGVGQYF.

V gene TRBV5-6 combines with J gene TRBJ2-5; 7 bases match TRBD1. With 2 bases clipped from V and 3 bases from J, the junction kept 7 bases outside the gene matches. Germline loops: CDR1 SGHDT, CDR2 YYEEEE. CDR3 size: 15 residues. CDR3 DNA sequence: TGTGCCAGCAGCTTTGTCTTCACAGGGGAAGAGACCCAGTACTTC. Translated, it gives CASSFVFTGEETQYF. The whole variable domain, remainder taken from reference TRBV5-6 and TRBJ2-5, is DAGVTQSPTHLIKTRGQQVTLRCSPKSGHDTVSWYQQALGQGPQFIFQYYEEEERQRGNFPDRFSGHQFPNYSSELNVNALLLGDSALYLCASSFVFTGEETQYFGPGTRLLVL.